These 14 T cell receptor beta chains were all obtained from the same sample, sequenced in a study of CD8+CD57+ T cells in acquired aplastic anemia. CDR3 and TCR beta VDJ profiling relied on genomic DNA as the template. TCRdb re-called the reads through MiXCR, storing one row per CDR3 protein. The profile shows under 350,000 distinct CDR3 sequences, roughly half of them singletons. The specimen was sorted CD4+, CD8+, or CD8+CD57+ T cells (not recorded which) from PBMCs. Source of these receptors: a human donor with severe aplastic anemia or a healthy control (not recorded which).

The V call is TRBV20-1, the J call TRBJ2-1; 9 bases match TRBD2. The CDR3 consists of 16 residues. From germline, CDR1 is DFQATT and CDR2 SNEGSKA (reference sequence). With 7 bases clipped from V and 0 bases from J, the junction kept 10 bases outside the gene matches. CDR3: CSVLTSGKSSYNEQFF. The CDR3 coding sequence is TGCAGTGTTTTGACTAGCGGAAAGAGCTCCTACAATGAGCAGTTCTTC.

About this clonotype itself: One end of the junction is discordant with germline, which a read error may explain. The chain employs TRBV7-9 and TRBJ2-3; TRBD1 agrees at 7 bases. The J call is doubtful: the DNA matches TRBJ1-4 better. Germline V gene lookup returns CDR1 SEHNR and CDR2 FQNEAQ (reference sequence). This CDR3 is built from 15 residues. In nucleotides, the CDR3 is TGCGCCAGCAGCTTGGCCGGGTCAGGGGGTGAAAAACTGTTTTTT. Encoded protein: CASSLAGSGGEKLFF.

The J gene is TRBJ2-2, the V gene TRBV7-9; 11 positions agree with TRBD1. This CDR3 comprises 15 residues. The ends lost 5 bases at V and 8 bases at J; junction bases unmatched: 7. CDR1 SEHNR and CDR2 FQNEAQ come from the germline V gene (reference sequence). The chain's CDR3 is CASSPGQGAAGELFF. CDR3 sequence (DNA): TGTGCCAGCAGCCCAGGACAGGGGGCTGCTGGGGAGCTGTTTTTT.

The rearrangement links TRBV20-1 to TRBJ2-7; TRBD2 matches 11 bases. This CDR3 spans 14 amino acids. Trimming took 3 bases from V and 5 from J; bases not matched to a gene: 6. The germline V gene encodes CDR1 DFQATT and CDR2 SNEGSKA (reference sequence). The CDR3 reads CSARRLAGIHEQYF. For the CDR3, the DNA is TGCAGTGCTAGGAGACTAGCGGGAATCCACGAGCAGTACTTC.

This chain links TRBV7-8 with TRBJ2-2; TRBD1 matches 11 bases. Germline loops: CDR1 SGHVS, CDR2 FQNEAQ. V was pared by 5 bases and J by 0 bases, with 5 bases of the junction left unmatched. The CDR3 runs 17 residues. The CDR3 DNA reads TGTGCCAGCAGCCCCGGGACAGGGGGGTCGAACACCGGGGAGCTGTTTTTT. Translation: CASSPGTGGSNTGELFF.

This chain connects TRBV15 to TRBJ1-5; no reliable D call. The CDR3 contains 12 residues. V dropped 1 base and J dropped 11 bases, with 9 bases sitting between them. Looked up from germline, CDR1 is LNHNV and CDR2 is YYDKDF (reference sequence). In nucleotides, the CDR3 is TGTGCCACCAGCAGAGGGGTAGGGTCCCAGCATTTT. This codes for CATSRGVGSQHF.

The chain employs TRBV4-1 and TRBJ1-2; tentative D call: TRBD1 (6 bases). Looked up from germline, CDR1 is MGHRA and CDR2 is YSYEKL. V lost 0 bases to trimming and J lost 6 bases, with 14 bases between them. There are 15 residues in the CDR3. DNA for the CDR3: TGCGCCAGCAGCCAAGATGCAACAGGGTTAGATGGCTACACCTTC. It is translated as CASSQDATGLDGYTF.

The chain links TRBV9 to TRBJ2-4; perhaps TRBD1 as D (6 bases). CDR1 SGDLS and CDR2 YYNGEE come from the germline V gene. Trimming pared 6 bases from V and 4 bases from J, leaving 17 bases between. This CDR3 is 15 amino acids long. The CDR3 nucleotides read TGTGCCAGCAATTCCCCCGATAGGGGGAAAAACATTCAGTACTTC. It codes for CASNSPDRGKNIQYF. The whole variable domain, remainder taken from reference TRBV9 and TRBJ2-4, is DSGVTQTPKHLITATGQRVTLRCSPRSGDLSVYWYQQSLDQGLQFLIQYYNGEERAKGNILERFSAQQFPDLHSELNLSSLELGDSALYFCASNSPDRGKNIQYFGAGTRLSVL.

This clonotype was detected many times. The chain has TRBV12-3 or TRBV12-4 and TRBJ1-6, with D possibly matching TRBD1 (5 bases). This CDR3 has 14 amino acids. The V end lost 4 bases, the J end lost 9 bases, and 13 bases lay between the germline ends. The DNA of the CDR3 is TGTGCCAGCAGTTCTCAGGGAGTGGGTTCACCCCTCCACTTT. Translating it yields CASSSQGVGSPLHF.

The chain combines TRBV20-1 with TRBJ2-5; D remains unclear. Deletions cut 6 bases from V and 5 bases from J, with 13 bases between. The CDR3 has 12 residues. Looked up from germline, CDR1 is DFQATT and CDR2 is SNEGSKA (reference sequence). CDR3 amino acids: CSATMDAETQYF. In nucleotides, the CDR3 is TGCAGTGCCACCATGGACGCGGAGACCCAGTACTTC.

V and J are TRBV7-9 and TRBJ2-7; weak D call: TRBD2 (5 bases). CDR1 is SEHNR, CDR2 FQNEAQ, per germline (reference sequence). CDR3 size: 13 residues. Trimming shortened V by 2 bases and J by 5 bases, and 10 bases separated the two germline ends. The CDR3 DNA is TGTGCCAGCAGCTTATTATTAGCGAACGAGCAGTACTTC. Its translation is CASSLLLANEQYF.

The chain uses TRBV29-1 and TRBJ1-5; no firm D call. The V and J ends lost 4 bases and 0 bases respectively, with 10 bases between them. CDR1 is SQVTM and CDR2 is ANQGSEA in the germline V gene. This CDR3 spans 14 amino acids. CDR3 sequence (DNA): TGCAGCGTTGCTGGGATCGGTAGCAATCAGCCCCAGCATTTT. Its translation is CSVAGIGSNQPQHF.

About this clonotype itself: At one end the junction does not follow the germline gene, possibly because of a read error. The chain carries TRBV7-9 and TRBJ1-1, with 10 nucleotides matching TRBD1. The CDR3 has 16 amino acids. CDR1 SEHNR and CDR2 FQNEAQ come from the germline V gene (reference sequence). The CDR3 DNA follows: TGTGCCGGCAGCTTACGTGCGGGACAGGGGAGGACTGAAGCTTTCTTT. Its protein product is CAGSLRAGQGRTEAFF.

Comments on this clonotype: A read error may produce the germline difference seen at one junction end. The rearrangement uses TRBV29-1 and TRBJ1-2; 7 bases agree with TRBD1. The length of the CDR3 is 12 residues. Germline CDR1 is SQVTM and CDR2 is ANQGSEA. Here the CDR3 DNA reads TGCAGCGGTGGGACAGAGAACTACGGCTACACCTTC. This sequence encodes CSGGTENYGYTF.